This is a list of T cell receptor beta chains from one sample in a study of vaccination effects on CD4 cells after COVID-19. Method: immunoSEQ multiplex PCR; TCRdb's copy keeps in-frame clones and lacks some. The table includes about 16,000 clones, roughly 68% detected once. These receptors' targets are unknown. Sample: CD4+ T cells from PBMCs cultured with SARS-CoV-2 spike peptides, taken after COVID-19 vaccination. The receptors shown here come from a human donor who received a COVID-19 vaccine. Each CDR3 is given with its conserved first and last residue. A D gene is named only where the DNA matches it firmly. For some rows the clone size is stated as once, few or many, or as a class when expanded; others skip it.

J gene	D gene	clone size	V gene	CDR3 DNA	CDR3 protein
TRBJ2-3	.	medium-sized	TRBV5-1	TGCGCCAGCAGCATCAGGGGGTTTCGGGGGACAGATACGCAGTATTTT	CASSIRGFRGTDTQYF
TRBJ2-1	TRBD2	.	TRBV3-1/TRBV3-2	TGTGCCAGCGCAGGGACTAGCGGTAATCTGCAGTTCTTC	CASAGTSGNLQFF
TRBJ1-2	.	.	TRBV7-9	TGTGCCAGCAGCCATCAGGGTAGTGGGTATGGCTACACCTTC	CASSHQGSGYGYTF
TRBJ1-1	TRBD1	.	TRBV5-5	TGTGCCAGCAGCTTTGGACAGGGCACTGAAGCTTTCTTT	CASSFGQGTEAFF
TRBJ2-3	TRBD2	few	TRBV5-4	TGTGCCAGCTTTGTGGGGACTAGCGGGAGGGCCTCGGCTACGCAGTATTTT	CASFVGTSGRASATQYF
TRBJ2-7	TRBD2	.	TRBV10-3	TGTGCCATCAGTTTCCAGCGGGAGTACGAGCAGTACTTC	CAISFQREYEQYF
TRBJ2-2	TRBD1	.	TRBV25-1	TGTGCCAGCAGTGGACAGGGACCCACGAACACCGGGGAGCTGTTTTTT	CASSGQGPTNTGELFF
TRBJ2-5	TRBD2	medium-sized	TRBV27	TGTGCCAGCAGTTATCTTACTAGCGGAGATGGGACCCAGTACTTC	CASSYLTSGDGTQYF
TRBJ1-6	.	.	TRBV18	TGTGCCAGCTCACGGGACATCCCGGGGAATTCACCCCTCCACTTT	CASSRDIPGNSPLHF
TRBJ1-6	TRBD1	.	TRBV7-2	TGTGCCAGCAGTTACTCAAGACAGGGAAAGGATTCACCCCTCCACTTT	CASSYSRQGKDSPLHF
TRBJ2-3	.	.	TRBV6-5	TGTGCCAGCACACTAGGCGGAGATACGCAGTATTTT	CASTLGGDTQYF
TRBJ2-7	.	.	TRBV19	TGTGCCAGTACTCGGGGGATCGGCTACGAGCAGTACTTC	CASTRGIGYEQYF
TRBJ2-1	.	.	TRBV19	TGTGCCAGTAGGGGGAAGGGTACCTACAATGAGCAGTTCTTC	CASRGKGTYNEQFF
TRBJ1-2	TRBD1	.	TRBV5-1	TGCGCCAGCAGCTTGGAGGGACAGTCCTCTGGAGGCTACACCTTC	CASSLEGQSSGGYTF
TRBJ1-6	.	few	TRBV7-9	TGTGCCAGCAGCCTAAATCGTGATTCACCCCTCCACTTT	CASSLNRDSPLHF
TRBJ2-1	TRBD1	.	TRBV18	TGTGCCAGCTCACCGGTTGTTCCGGGACAGGGATTTAAGTTCTTC	CASSPVVPGQGFKFF
TRBJ1-1	.	few	TRBV4-1	TGCGCCAGCAGCCAAGATACTGGCCGGGTGCCTTTCTTT	CASSQDTGRVPFF
TRBJ1-2	.	.	TRBV25-1	TGTGCCAGCAGTGAGGGCAGAGGCTACACCTTC	CASSEGRGYTF
TRBJ1-1	.	.	TRBV19	TGTGCCAGTAGTTCCGGGTTTGGGGGCCGGAACACTGAAGCTTTCTTT	CASSSGFGGRNTEAFF
TRBJ2-2	.	.	TRBV30	TGTGCCTGGAGTTCCAGGGATGGCACCGGGGAGCTGTTTTTT	CAWSSRDGTGELFF
TRBJ2-7	.	.	TRBV3-1/TRBV3-2	TGTGCCAGCAGCCCGAATTGGGGGTTACGAGGACAGTACTTC	CASSPNWGLRGQYF
TRBJ2-7	.	.	TRBV20-1	TGCAGTGCTAGAAACAGTCGAGAGCAGTACTTC	CSARNSREQYF
TRBJ1-3	.	.	TRBV6-5	TGTGCCAGCAGTCGGACACTTGCGCCGGGAAACACCATATATTTT	CASSRTLAPGNTIYF
TRBJ1-1	.	.	TRBV27	TGTGCCAGCAGTCCGTTAAACCCACGAGGAGATTTTGGCACTGAAGCTTTCTTT	CASSPLNPRGDFGTEAFF
TRBJ2-3	TRBD2	.	TRBV5-1	TGCGCCAGCAGTATAACTAGCGGTAACACAGATACGCAGTATTTT	CASSITSGNTDTQYF
TRBJ1-4	.	.	TRBV5-1	TGCGCCAGCAGCTTGAGGTACGGTTACGAAAAACTGTTTTTT	CASSLRYGYEKLFF
TRBJ1-1	.	.	TRBV4-2	TGTGCCAGCAGCCAAGAAGGGGTTGGGACTGAAGCTTTCTTT	CASSQEGVGTEAFF
TRBJ2-5	.	.	TRBV11-2	TGTGCCAGCAGCTTTAAAGAGACCCAGTACTTC	CASSFKETQYF
TRBJ2-7	TRBD2	.	TRBV7-6	TGTGCCAGCAGCTTAGCTCACGCGGGGGGGCTTAACGAGCAGTACTTC	CASSLAHAGGLNEQYF